The 3 T cell receptor beta chains below all came from one sample that was sequenced in a study of shared clonotypes between healthy human individuals. Only in-frame clones appear in the TCRdb table, and some are missing; sequencing was by immunoSEQ multiplex PCR. This sample has just over 2,000,000 clones, with 85% to 95% found just once. The sample taken for sequencing was naive CD4+ T cells sorted from blood. The sample's subset: CD45RA+ positively selected. All receptors derive from a man younger than 35 in good health.

The V gene is TRBV11-2, the J gene TRBJ2-2; the D gene is possibly TRBD2 (6 bases). CDR3 size: 16 residues. In germline, CDR1 is SGHAT, CDR2 FQNNGV. The V gene lost 5 bases and the J gene lost 5 bases, with 18 bases spanning the gap. CDR3 residues: CASSPPVRSGTGELFF. CDR3 DNA sequence: TGTGCCAGCAGCCCTCCTGTCCGGAGCGGGACCGGGGAGCTGTTTTTT.

As concerns this clone: Other DNA sequences within the sample encode an identical CDR3. This sequence joins TRBV19 and TRBJ2-5; D uncertain. The V end lost 1 base, the J end lost 3 bases, and 6 bases lay between the germline ends. Germline values: CDR1 LNHDA, CDR2 SQIVND (reference sequence). The CDR3 consists of 13 residues. The CDR3 loop is CASSIGRKETQYF. CDR3 sequence (DNA): TGTGCCAGTAGTATAGGACGAAAAGAGACCCAGTACTTC.

This chain connects TRBV7-2 to TRBJ1-3, with 7 bases matching TRBD1. The CDR3 covers 15 residues. CDR1 and CDR2 (germline): SGHTA, FQGNSA. The V segment lost 6 bases and the J segment 2 bases; nucleotides outside the gene matches: 7. CDR3 coding DNA: TGTGCCAGCAGGACCACAGGGGCCGCTGGAAACACCATATATTTT. As protein: CASRTTGAAGNTIYF.